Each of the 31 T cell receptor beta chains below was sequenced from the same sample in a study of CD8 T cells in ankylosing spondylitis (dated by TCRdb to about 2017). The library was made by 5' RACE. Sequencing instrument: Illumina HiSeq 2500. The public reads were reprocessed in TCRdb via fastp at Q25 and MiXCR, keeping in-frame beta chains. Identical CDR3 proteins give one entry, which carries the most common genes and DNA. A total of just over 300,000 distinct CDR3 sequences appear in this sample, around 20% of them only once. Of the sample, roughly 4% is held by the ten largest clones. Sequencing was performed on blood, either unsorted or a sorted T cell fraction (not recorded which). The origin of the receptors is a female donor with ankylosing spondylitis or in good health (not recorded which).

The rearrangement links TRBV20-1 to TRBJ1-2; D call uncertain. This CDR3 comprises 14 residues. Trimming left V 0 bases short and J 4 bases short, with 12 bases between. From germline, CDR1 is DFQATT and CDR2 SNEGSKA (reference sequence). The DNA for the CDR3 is TGCAGTGCTAGAGAGAGGCCGACTTCCTATGGCTACACCTTC. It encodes CSARERPTSYGYTF.

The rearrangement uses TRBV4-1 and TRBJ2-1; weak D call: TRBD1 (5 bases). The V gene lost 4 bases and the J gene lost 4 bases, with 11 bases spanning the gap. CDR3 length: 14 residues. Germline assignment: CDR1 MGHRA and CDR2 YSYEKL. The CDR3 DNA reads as TGCGCCAGCAGCCGCGCCCAGGGTTACAATGAGCAGTTCTTC. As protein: CASSRAQGYNEQFF.

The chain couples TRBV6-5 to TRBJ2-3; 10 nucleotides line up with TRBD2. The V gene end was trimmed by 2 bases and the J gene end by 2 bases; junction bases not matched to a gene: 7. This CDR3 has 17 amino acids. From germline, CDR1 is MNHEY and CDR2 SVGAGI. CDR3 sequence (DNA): TGTGCCAGCAGTTACCCAAGCGGGAGGGGAAACACAGATACGCAGTATTTT. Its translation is CASSYPSGRGNTDTQYF.

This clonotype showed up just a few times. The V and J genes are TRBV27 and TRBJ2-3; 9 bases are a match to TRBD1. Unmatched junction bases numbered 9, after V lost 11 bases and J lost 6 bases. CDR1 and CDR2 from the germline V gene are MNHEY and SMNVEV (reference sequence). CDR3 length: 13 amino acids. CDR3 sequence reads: CAAGTGRGDTQYF. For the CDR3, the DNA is TGTGCCGCCGGGACAGGGCGCGGGGATACGCAGTATTTT.

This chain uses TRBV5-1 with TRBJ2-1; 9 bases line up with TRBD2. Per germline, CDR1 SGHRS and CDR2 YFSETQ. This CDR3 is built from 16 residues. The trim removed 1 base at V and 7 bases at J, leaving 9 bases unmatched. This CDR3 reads CASSLSAGGPANEQFF. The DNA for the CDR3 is TGCGCCAGCAGCTTGTCGGCGGGAGGGCCGGCAAATGAGCAGTTCTTC.

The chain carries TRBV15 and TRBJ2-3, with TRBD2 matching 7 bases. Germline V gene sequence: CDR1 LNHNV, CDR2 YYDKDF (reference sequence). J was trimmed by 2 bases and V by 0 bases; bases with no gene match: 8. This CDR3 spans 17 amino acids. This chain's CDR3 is CATSRESASGFTDTQYF. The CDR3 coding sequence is TGTGCCACCAGCAGAGAGAGTGCTAGCGGCTTCACAGATACGCAGTATTTT.

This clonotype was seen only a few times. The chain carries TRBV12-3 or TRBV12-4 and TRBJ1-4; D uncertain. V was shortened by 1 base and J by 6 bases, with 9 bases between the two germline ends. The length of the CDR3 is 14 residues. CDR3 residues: CASSLGEFYEKLFF. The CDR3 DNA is TGTGCCAGCAGTTTAGGGGAATTCTATGAAAAACTGTTTTTT.

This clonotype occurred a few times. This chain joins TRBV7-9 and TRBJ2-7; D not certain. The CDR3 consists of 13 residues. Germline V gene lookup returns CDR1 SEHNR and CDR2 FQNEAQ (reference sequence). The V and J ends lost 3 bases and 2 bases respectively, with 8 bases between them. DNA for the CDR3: TGTGCCAGCAGCTTTCCAGTACCCTACGAGCAGTACTTC. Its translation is CASSFPVPYEQYF.

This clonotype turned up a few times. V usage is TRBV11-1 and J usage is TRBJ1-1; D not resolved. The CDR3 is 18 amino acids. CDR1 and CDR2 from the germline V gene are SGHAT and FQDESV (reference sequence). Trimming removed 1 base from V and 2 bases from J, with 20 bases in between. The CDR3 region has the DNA TGTGCCAGCAGCTTAGGCGGACCGACTACTAACTCCAACACTGAAGCTTTCTTT. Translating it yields CASSLGGPTTNSNTEAFF.

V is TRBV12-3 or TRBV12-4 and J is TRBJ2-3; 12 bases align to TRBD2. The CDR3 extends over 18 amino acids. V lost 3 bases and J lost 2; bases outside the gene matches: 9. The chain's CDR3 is CASSLPTSGRYFTDTQYF. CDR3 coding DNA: TGTGCCAGCAGTTTGCCGACTAGCGGGAGATATTTCACAGATACGCAGTATTTT.

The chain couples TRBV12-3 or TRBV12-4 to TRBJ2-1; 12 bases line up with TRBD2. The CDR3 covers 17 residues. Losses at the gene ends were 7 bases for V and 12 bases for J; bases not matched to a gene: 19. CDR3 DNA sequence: TGTGCCAGCACCCCTAGGACTAGCGGGATTATAAGCCGAAGGCAGTTCTTC. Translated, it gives CASTPRTSGIISRRQFF.

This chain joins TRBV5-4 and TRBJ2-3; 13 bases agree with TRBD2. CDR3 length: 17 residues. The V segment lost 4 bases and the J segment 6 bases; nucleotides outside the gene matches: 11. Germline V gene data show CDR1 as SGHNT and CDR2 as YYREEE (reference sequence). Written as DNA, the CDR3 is TGTGCCAGCAGCCTCCTTGGACTAGCGGGAGAGTTGGATACGCAGTATTTT. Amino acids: CASSLLGLAGELDTQYF.

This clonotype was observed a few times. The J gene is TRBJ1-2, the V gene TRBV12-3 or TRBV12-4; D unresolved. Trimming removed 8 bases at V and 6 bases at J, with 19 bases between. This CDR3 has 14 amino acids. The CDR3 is CASGPSPSFHGYTF. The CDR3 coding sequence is TGTGCCAGCGGACCGTCCCCGTCCTTTCATGGCTACACCTTC.

The DNA for the CDR3 is TGTGCCAGCAGTACCGGGACTAGGCATACAGATACGCAGTATTTT. Its protein product is CASSTGTRHTDTQYF. The V gene is TRBV7-7, the J gene TRBJ2-3, with TRBD2 matching 8 bases. The junction had 8 bases not matched to a gene; V was cut back by 6 bases and J by 3 bases. The CDR3 spans 15 residues. Germline V gene data show CDR1 as SSHAT and CDR2 as FNYEAQ (reference sequence). Full variable domain (rest looked up from reference TRBV7-7 and TRBJ2-3): GAGVSQSPRYKVTKRGQDVTLRCDPISSHATLYWYQQALGQGPEFLTYFNYEAQPDKSGLPSDRFSAERPEGSISTLTIQRTEQRDSAMYRCASSTGTRHTDTQYFGPGTRLTVL.

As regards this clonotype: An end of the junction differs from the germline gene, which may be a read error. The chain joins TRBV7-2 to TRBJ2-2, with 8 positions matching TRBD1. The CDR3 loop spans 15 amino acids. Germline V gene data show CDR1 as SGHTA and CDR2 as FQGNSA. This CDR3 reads CASSIPGTGTEELFF. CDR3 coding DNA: TGTGCCAGCAGCATCCCCGGGACAGGAACCGAGGAGCTGTTTTTT.

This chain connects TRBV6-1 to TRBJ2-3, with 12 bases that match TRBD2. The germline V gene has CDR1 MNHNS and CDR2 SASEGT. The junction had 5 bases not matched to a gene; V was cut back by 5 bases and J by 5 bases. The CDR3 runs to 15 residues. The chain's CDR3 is CASSRTSGNGDTQYF. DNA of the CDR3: TGTGCCAGCAGTAGGACTAGCGGGAATGGAGATACGCAGTATTTT.

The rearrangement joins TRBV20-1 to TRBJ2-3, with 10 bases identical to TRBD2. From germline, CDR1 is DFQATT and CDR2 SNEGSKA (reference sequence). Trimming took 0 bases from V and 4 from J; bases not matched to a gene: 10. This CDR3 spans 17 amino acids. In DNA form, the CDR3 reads TGCAGTGCTAGAGATCGAGGAGCGGGAGGGCCCCCAGATACGCAGTATTTT. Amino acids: CSARDRGAGGPPDTQYF.

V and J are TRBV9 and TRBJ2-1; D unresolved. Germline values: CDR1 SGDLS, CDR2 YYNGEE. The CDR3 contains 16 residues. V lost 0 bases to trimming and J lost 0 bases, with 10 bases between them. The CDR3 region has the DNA TGTGCCAGCAGCGTAGGGTCCACGAGCTCCTACAATGAGCAGTTCTTC. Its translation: CASSVGSTSSYNEQFF.

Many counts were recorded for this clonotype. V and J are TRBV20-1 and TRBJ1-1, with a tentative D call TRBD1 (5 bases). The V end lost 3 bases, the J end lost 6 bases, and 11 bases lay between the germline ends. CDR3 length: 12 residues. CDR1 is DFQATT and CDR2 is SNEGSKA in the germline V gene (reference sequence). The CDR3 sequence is CSASQGGAEAFF. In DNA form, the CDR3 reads TGCAGTGCTAGTCAGGGTGGGGCTGAAGCTTTCTTT.

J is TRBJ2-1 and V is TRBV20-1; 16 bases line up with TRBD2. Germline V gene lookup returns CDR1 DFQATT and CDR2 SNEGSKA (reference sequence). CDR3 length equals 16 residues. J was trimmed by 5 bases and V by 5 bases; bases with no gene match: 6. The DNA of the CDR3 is TGCAGTGCTCCCGGGACTAGCGGGAGGGCGAACAATGAGCAGTTCTTC. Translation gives CSAPGTSGRANNEQFF.

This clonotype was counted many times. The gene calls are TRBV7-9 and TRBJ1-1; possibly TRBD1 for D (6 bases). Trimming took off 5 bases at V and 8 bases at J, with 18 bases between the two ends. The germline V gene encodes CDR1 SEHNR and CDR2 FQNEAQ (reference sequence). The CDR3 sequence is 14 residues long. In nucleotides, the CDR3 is TGTGCCAGCAGCGTCTCGGGGGGGCCGGAGGAAGCTTTCTTT. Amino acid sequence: CASSVSGGPEEAFF. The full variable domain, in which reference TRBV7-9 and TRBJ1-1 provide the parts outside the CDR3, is DTGVSQNPRHKITKRGQNVTFRCDPISEHNRLYWYRQTLGQGPEFLTYFQNEAQLEKSRLLSDRFSAERPKGSFSTLEIQRTEQGDSAMYLCASSVSGGPEEAFFGQGTRLTVV.

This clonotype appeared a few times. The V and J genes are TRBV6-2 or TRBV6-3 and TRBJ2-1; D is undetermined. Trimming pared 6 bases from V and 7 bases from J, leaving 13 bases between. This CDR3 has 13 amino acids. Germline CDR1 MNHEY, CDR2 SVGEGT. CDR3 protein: CASRRPGLNEQFF. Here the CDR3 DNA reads TGTGCCAGCAGGAGGCCTGGGTTGAATGAGCAGTTCTTC.

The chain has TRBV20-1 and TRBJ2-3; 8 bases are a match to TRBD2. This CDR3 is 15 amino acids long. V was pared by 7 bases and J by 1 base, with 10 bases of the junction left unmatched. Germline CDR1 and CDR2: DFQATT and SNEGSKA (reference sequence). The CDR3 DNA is TGCAGTGGGCGGGAGGCCCTCGGGGGCACAGATACGCAGTATTTT. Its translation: CSGREALGGTDTQYF.

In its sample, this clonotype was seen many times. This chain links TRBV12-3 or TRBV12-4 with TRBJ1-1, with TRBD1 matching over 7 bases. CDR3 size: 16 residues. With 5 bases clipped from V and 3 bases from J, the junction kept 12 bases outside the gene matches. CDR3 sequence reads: CASSPLIHRGYTEAFF. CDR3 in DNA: TGTGCCAGCAGTCCCCTAATCCACAGGGGTTACACTGAAGCTTTCTTT.

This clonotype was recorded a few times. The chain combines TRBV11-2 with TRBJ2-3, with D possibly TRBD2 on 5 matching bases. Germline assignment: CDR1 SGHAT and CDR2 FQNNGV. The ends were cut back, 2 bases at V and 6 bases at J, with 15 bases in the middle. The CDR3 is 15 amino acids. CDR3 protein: CASSLSSASRDTQYF. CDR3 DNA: TGTGCCAGCAGCTTAAGTAGCGCGTCTAGGGATACGCAGTATTTT.

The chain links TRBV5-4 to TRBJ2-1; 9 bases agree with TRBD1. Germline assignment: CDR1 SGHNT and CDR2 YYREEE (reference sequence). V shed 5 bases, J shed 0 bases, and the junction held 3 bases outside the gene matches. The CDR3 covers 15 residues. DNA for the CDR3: TGTGCCAGCAGAGGGACAGGGAGCTCCTACAATGAGCAGTTCTTC. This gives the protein CASRGTGSSYNEQFF.

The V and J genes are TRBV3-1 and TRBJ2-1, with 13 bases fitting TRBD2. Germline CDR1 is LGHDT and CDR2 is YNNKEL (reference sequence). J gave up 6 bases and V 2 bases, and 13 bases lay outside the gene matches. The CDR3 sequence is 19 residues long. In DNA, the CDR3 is TGTGCCAGCAGCCAATGGCGGGCCCCCGGGACTAGCGGGATCAATGAGCAGTTCTTC. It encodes CASSQWRAPGTSGINEQFF.

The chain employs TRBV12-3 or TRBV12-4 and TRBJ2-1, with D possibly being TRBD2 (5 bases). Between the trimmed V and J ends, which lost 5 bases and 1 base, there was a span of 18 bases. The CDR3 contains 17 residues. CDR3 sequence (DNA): TGTGCCAGCAGTCCCCGGGGTTTCGGGGTTTCCTACAATGAGCAGTTCTTC. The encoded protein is CASSPRGFGVSYNEQFF.

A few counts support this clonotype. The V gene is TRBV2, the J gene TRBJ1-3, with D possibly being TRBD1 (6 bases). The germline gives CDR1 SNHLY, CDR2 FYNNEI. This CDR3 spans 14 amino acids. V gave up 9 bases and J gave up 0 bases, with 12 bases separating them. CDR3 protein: CASSQGSSGNTIYF. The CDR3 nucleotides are TGTGCCAGTTCTCAGGGGAGCTCTGGAAACACCATATATTTT.

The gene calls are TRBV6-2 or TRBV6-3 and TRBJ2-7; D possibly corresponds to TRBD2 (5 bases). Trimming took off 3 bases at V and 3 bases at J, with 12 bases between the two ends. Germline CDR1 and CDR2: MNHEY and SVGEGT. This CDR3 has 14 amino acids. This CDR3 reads CASSYGRRVYEQYF. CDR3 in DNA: TGTGCCAGCAGTTATGGGAGAAGAGTCTACGAGCAGTACTTC.

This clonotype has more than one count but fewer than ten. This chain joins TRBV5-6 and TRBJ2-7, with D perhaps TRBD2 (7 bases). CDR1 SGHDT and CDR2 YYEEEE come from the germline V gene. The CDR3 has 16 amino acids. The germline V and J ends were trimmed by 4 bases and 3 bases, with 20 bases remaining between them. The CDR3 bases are TGTGCCAGCAGCCTGGACAGAGCGGGACCCGGCTACGAGCAGTACTTC. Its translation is CASSLDRAGPGYEQYF.